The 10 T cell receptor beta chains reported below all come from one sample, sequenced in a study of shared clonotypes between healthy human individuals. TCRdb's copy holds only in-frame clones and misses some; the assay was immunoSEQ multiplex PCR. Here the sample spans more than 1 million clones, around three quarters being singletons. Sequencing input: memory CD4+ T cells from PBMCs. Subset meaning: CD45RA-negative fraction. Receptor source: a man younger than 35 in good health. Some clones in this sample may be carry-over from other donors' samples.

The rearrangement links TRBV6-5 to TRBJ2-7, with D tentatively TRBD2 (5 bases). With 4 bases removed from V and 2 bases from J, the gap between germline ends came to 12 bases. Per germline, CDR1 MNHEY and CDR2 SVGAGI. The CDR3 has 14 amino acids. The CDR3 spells CASSSPGIPYEQYF. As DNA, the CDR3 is TGTGCCAGCAGTTCACCGGGAATACCCTACGAGCAGTACTTC.

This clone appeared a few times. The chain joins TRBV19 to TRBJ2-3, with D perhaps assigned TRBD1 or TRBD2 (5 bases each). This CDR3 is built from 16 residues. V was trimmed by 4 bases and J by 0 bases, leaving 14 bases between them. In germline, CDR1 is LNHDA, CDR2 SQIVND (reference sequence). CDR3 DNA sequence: TGTGCCAGTAGTACCTCTTGGGGACCTAGCACAGATACGCAGTATTTT. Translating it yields CASSTSWGPSTDTQYF.

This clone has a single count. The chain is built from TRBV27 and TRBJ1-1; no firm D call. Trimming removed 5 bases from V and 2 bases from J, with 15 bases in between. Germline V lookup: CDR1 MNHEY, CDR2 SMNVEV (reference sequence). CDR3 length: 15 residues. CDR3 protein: CASSRRSAGNTEAFF. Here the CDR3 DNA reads TGTGCCAGCAGTAGACGGTCGGCAGGAAACACTGAAGCTTTCTTT.

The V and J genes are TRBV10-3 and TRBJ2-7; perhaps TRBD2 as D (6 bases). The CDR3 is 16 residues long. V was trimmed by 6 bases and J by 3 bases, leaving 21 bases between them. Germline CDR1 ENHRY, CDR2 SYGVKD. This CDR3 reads CAIRAEAGMTIYEQYF. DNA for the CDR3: TGTGCCATCAGGGCAGAGGCGGGGATGACCATCTACGAGCAGTACTTC.

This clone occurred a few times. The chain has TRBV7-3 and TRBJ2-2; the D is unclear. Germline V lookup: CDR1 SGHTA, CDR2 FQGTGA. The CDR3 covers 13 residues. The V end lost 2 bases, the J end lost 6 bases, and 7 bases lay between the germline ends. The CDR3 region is CASSLLGPGELFF. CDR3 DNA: TGTGCCAGCAGCTTATTAGGCCCCGGGGAGCTGTTTTTT.

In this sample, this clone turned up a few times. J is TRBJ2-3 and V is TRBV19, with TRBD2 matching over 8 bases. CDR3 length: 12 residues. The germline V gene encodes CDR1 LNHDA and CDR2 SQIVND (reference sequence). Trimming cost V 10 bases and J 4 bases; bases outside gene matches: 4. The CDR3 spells CATQGLADTQYF. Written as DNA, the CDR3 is TGTGCCACTCAGGGACTAGCAGATACGCAGTATTTT.

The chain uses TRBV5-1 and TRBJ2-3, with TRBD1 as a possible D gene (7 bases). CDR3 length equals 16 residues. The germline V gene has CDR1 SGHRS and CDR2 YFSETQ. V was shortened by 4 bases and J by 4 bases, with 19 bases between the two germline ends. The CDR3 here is CASSPGPGGSADTQYF. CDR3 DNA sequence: TGCGCCAGCAGCCCTGGGCCAGGGGGGAGCGCAGATACGCAGTATTTT.

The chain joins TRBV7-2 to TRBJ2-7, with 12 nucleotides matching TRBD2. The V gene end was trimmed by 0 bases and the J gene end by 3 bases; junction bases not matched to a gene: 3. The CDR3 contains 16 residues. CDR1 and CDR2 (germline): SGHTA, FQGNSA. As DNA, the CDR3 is TGTGCCAGCAGCTTAGCGGGACTAGCGGGTTACTACGAGCAGTACTTC. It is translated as CASSLAGLAGYYEQYF.

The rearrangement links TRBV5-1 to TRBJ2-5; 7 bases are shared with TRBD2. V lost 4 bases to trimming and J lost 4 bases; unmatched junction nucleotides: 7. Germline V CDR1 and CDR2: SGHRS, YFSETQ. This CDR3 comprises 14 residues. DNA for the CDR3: TGCGCCAGCAGCCCCAGCGGGGCGGGAGAGACCCAGTACTTC. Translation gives CASSPSGAGETQYF.

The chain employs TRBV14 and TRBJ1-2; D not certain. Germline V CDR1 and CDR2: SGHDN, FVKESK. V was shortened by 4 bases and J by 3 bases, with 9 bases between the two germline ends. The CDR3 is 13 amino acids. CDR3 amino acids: CASSPQPYYGYTF. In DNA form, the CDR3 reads TGTGCCAGCAGCCCCCAGCCTTACTATGGCTACACCTTC.